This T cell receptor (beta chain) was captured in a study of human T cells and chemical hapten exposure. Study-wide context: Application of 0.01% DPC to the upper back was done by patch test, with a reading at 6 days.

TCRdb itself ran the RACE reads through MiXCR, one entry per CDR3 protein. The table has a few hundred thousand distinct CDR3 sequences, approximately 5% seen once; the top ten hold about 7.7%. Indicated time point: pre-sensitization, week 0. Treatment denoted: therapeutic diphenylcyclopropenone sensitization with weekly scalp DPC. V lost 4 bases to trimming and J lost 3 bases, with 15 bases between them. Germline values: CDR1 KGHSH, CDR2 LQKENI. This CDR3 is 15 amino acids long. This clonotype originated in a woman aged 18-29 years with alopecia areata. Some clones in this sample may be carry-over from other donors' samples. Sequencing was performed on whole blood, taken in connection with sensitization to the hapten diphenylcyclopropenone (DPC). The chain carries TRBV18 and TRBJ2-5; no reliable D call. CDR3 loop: CASSQGFGYEETQYF. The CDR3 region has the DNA TGTGCCAGCTCACAGGGATTCGGATACGAAGAGACCCAGTACTTC.